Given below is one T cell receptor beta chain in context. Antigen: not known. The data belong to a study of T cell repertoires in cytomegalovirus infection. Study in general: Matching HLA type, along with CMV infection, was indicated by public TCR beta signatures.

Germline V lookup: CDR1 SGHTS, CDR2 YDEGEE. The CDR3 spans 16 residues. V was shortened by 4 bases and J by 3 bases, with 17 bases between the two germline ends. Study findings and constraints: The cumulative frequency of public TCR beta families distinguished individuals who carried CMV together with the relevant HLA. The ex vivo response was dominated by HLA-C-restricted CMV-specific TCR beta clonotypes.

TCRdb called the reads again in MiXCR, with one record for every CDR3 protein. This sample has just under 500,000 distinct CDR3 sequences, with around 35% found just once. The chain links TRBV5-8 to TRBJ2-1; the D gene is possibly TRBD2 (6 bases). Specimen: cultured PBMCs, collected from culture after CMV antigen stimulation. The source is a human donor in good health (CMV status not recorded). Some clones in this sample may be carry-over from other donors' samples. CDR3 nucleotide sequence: TGTGCCAGCAGCCGATTCGTAGGCGGGGACTACAATGAGCAGTTCTTC. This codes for CASSRFVGGDYNEQFF. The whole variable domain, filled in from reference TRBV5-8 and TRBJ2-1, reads EAGVTQSPTHLIKTRGQQATLRCSPISGHTSVYWYQQALGLGLQFLLWYDEGEERNRGNFPPRFSGRQFPNYSSELNVNALELEDSALYLCASSRFVGGDYNEQFFGPGTRLTVL.